A single sample gave rise to the 23 T cell receptor beta chains below, sequenced in a study of control samples from healthy donors and cancer patients. Sequencing was performed with immunoSEQ multiplex PCR; in TCRdb, only in-frame clones are kept and a portion is missing. The sample includes approximately 180,000 clones, about 91% of them seen just once. Sequencing was performed on blood. The receptors shown here come from a woman in her forties in good health.

The chain employs TRBV10-1 and TRBJ2-5; D uncertain. CDR3 length equals 13 residues. Trimming removed 3 bases at V and 7 bases at J, with 12 bases between. The V gene's germline CDR1 is WNHNN and CDR2 SYGVQD (reference sequence). The CDR3 region has the DNA TGCGCCAGCAGTGAAGGTCGGATGGGGACCCAGTACTTC. Protein: CASSEGRMGTQYF.

CDR3 in DNA: TGTGCCAGCAGCGGACCCCATCTCCTGGATGAGCAGTTCTTC. Protein: CASSGPHLLDEQFF. The V and J genes are TRBV9 and TRBJ2-1; D is unclear. The V end was cut by 3 bases, the J end by 8 bases, with 15 bases between. Per the germline V gene, CDR1 is SGDLS and CDR2 is YYNGEE. This CDR3 has 14 residues.

The V and J genes are TRBV18 and TRBJ2-7, with 11 bases fitting TRBD2. This CDR3 contains 15 residues. From germline, CDR1 is KGHSH and CDR2 LQKENI. The ends lost 1 base at V and 3 bases at J; junction bases unmatched: 2. The CDR3 bases are TGTGCCAGCTCACCACGACTAGCGGGGCTCTACGAGCAGTACTTC. It codes for CASSPRLAGLYEQYF.

The chain uses TRBV10-1 and TRBJ1-1; D is uncertain. Germline loops: CDR1 WNHNN, CDR2 SYGVQD (reference sequence). Trimming removed 4 bases at V and 4 bases at J, with 13 bases between. CDR3 length: 14 amino acids. This chain's CDR3 is CASSAGTVGTEAFF. Written as DNA, the CDR3 is TGCGCCAGCAGTGCAGGTACGGTTGGCACTGAAGCTTTCTTT.

This clone was counted a single time. V is TRBV28 and J is TRBJ2-1, with TRBD2 matching 10 bases. The CDR3 covers 16 residues. Per germline, CDR1 MDHEN and CDR2 SYDVKM. The junction had 9 bases not matched to a gene; V was cut back by 3 bases and J by 7 bases. CDR3 bases: TGTGCCAGCAGTTTCTCTTCTAGCGGGGGAAGGAATGAGCAGTTCTTC. It encodes CASSFSSSGGRNEQFF.

The chain recombines TRBV19 with TRBJ1-2; possibly TRBD1 for D (5 bases). Trimming took off 1 base at V and 2 bases at J, with 5 bases between the two ends. Germline V CDR1 and CDR2: LNHDA, SQIVND (reference sequence). The CDR3 length is 13 residues. The CDR3 spells CASSIAGNYGYTF. CDR3 bases: TGTGCCAGTAGTATAGCAGGGAACTATGGCTACACCTTC.

The genes are TRBV7-6 and TRBJ2-1, with 9 bases aligning to TRBD2. Looked up from germline, CDR1 is SGHVS and CDR2 is FNYEAQ. This CDR3 contains 14 residues. The trim removed 7 bases at V and 4 bases at J, leaving 5 bases unmatched. In nucleotides, the CDR3 is TGTGCCAGCAAAAAGCGGGGGGTGTACAATGAGCAGTTCTTC. It translates to CASKKRGVYNEQFF.

CDR3 protein: CASSPEQRHYNSPLHF. DNA of the CDR3: TGTGCCAGCAGTCCGGAACAACGACATTATAATTCACCCCTCCACTTT. The chain recombines TRBV27 with TRBJ1-6; no firm D call. With 5 bases removed from V and 4 bases from J, the gap between germline ends came to 15 bases. CDR1 and CDR2 (germline): MNHEY, SMNVEV (reference sequence). The CDR3 is 16 amino acids.

The chain recombines TRBV6-6 with TRBJ2-5, with D uncertain. CDR3 length: 12 amino acids. CDR1 MNHNY and CDR2 SVGAGI come from the germline V gene (reference sequence). The V end lost 4 bases, the J end lost 4 bases, and 7 bases lay between the germline ends. The CDR3 DNA sequence: TGTGCCAGCAGTTTCCTCACAGAGACCCAGTACTTC. The encoded protein is CASSFLTETQYF.

This chain connects TRBV10-3 to TRBJ1-2; 10 nucleotides agree with TRBD1. After removal of 2 bases from V and 4 bases from J, the junction contained 4 bases not matched to a gene. Germline V gives CDR1 ENHRY, CDR2 SYGVKD. The CDR3 has 15 amino acids. CDR3 DNA: TGTGCCATCAGTGAGACGACAGGGGGCGGCTATGGCTACACCTTC. Protein product: CAISETTGGGYGYTF.

This chain joins TRBV29-1 and TRBJ1-2, with 10 bases fitting TRBD1. V was pared by 7 bases and J by 8 bases, with 7 bases of the junction left unmatched. The CDR3 spans 12 residues. Per the germline V gene, CDR1 is SQVTM and CDR2 is ANQGSEA. The CDR3 reads CSAPDRGIGYTF. The CDR3 bases are TGCAGCGCCCCGGACAGGGGGATCGGCTACACCTTC.

Comments on this clone: The junction differs from germline at one of its ends, possibly a read error. This rearrangement joins TRBV19 to TRBJ2-2; D is possibly TRBD1 (5 bases). The CDR3 is 15 amino acids. Looked up from germline, CDR1 is LNHDA and CDR2 is SQIVND (reference sequence). CDR3 residues: CASSIGDYSTGELFF. The DNA of the CDR3 is TGTGCCAGTAGCATAGGGGATTATTCCACCGGGGAGCTGTTTTTT.

The J gene is TRBJ2-5, the V gene TRBV6-5; unclear D gene. The V gene's germline CDR1 is MNHEY and CDR2 SVGAGI. The ends were cut back, 6 bases at V and 5 bases at J, with 7 bases in the middle. The CDR3 contains 11 residues. CDR3 coding DNA: TGTGCCAGCAGCCTCGGTGAGACCCAGTACTTC. Protein product: CASSLGETQYF.

The chain recombines TRBV5-1 with TRBJ2-5; TRBD2 matches at 13 bases. The CDR3 spans 16 residues. Germline CDR1 is SGHRS and CDR2 is YFSETQ. J lost 4 bases, V lost 3 bases, and 6 bases had no gene match. CDR3 DNA: TGCGCCAGCAGCTCTGAACTAGCGGGGGGGAGAGAGACCCAGTACTTC. Protein sequence: CASSSELAGGRETQYF.

The chain combines TRBV18 with TRBJ1-6, with TRBD1 as a possible D gene (6 bases). This CDR3 contains 15 residues. Trimming removed 5 bases at V and 9 bases at J, with 17 bases between. The germline V gene encodes CDR1 KGHSH and CDR2 LQKENI. CDR3 protein: CASSEQGDGSSPLHF. In nucleotides, the CDR3 is TGTGCCAGCTCAGAACAGGGAGACGGGAGTTCACCCCTCCACTTT.

As DNA, the CDR3 is TGTGCCAGCTCACTGATGGGGAGGAACACTGAAGCTTTCTTT. Encoded protein: CASSLMGRNTEAFF. The J gene is TRBJ1-1, the V gene TRBV18; D is ambiguous. CDR1 and CDR2 (germline): KGHSH, LQKENI. With 4 bases removed from V and 1 base from J, the gap between germline ends came to 10 bases. The CDR3 sequence is 14 residues long.

V gene TRBV3-1 (or the pseudogene TRBV3-2) combines with J gene TRBJ1-4, with 8 bases identical to TRBD1. V dropped 2 bases and J dropped 8; count of bases not matched to a gene: 16. The germline CDR1 and CDR2 sequences are LGHDT and YNNKEL (reference sequence). The CDR3 runs 18 residues. This chain's CDR3 is CASSQPVTPGQEGEKLFF. The CDR3 DNA sequence: TGTGCCAGCAGCCAACCCGTCACGCCGGGACAGGAGGGCGAAAAACTGTTTTTT.

The chain carries TRBV19 and TRBJ1-1, with D possibly being TRBD1 (5 bases). Trimming took off 8 bases at V and 7 bases at J, with 20 bases between the two ends. The CDR3 spans 14 residues. Germline loops: CDR1 LNHDA, CDR2 SQIVND (reference sequence). The DNA for the CDR3 is TGTGCCAGTCGACCCGGCCTAACAAGGGGTGAAGCTTTCTTT. Its translation is CASRPGLTRGEAFF. The entire variable domain, with the rest obtained from reference TRBV19 and TRBJ1-1, is as follows: DGGITQSPKYLFRKEGQNVTLSCEQNLNHDAMYWYRQDPGQGLRLIYYSQIVNDFQKGDIAEGYSVSREKKESFPLTVTSAQKNPTAFYLCASRPGLTRGEAFFGQGTRLTVV.

This clone was seen a handful of times. The chain joins TRBV19 to TRBJ1-5, with D possibly TRBD1 on 6 matching bases. CDR3 length: 22 amino acids. Germline V CDR1 and CDR2: LNHDA, SQIVND (reference sequence). Trimming cost V 4 bases and J 0 bases, with 31 bases left between them. The CDR3 region has the DNA TGTGCCAGTAGTAAGAGCGCGACGGCGACAGGCCGCCTACCCGTTAGCAATCAGCCCCAGCATTTT. Amino acid sequence: CASSKSATATGRLPVSNQPQHF.

The rearrangement uses TRBV3-1 (or the pseudogene TRBV3-2) and TRBJ2-1, with 7 bases lining up with TRBD1. Germline V gene sequence: CDR1 LGHDT, CDR2 YNNKEL (reference sequence). The CDR3 runs to 12 residues. J was trimmed by 11 bases and V by 1 base; bases with no gene match: 2. The CDR3 nucleotides are TGTGCCAGCAGCCAAGGACAGGGCAAGCAGTTCTTC. This translates into CASSQGQGKQFF.

V and J are TRBV18 and TRBJ1-2, with no clear D. This CDR3 contains 14 residues. Germline V gives CDR1 KGHSH, CDR2 LQKENI. With 1 base removed from V and 8 bases from J, the gap between germline ends came to 14 bases. The CDR3: CASSPLGDTQGYTF. The CDR3 nucleotides read TGTGCCAGCTCACCACTAGGAGATACGCAGGGCTACACCTTC.

This sequence joins TRBV27 and TRBJ2-7, with D possibly being TRBD2 (5 bases). Between the trimmed V and J ends, which lost 4 bases and 2 bases, there was a span of 9 bases. Germline V gene lookup returns CDR1 MNHEY and CDR2 SMNVEV (reference sequence). The CDR3 runs 13 residues. CDR3 sequence reads: CASSSGNPYEQYF. The CDR3, as DNA: TGTGCCAGCAGTTCCGGGAATCCCTACGAGCAGTACTTC.

The chain carries TRBV7-9 and TRBJ1-6; TRBD1 might be the D (6 bases). There are 16 residues in the CDR3. Germline V lookup: CDR1 SEHNR, CDR2 FQNEAQ (reference sequence). The V gene lost 5 bases and the J gene lost 7 bases, with 18 bases spanning the gap. In DNA, the CDR3 is TGTGCCAGCAGCCCAAAAGGGGGACGTCTCAATTCACCCCTCCACTTT. Translating it yields CASSPKGGRLNSPLHF.